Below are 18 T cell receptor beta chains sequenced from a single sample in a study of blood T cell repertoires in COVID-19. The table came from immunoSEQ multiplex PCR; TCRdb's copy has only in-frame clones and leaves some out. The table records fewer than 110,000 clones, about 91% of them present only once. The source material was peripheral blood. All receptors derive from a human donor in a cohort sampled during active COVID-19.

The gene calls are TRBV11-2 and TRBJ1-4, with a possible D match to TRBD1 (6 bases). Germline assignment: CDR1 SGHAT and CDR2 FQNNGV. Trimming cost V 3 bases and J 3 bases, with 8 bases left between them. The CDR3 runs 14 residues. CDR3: CASSFNRANEKLFF. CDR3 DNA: TGTGCCAGCAGCTTTAACAGGGCTAATGAAAAACTGTTTTTT.

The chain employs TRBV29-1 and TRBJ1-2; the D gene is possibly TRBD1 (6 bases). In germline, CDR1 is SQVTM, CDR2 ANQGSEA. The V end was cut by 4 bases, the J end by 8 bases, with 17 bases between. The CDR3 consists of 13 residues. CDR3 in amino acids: CSVANEGGDGYTF. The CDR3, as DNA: TGCAGCGTTGCGAATGAGGGGGGGGACGGCTACACCTTC.

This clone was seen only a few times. The CDR3 reads CASNPLGGLRPIYEQYF. In nucleotides, the CDR3 is TGTGCCAGCAACCCCCTGGGGGGGCTTCGACCCATCTACGAGCAGTACTTC. This chain links TRBV28 with TRBJ2-7; possibly TRBD2 for D (7 bases). Germline V lookup: CDR1 MDHEN, CDR2 SYDVKM. This CDR3 comprises 17 residues. The germline V and J ends were trimmed by 7 bases and 3 bases, with 25 bases remaining between them.

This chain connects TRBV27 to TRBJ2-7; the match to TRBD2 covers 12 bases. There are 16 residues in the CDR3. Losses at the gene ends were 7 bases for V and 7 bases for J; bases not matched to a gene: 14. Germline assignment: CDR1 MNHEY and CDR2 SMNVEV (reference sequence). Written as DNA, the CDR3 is TGTGCCAGCATCAGTTCCCGACTAGCGGGAGATGGGGAGCAGTACTTC. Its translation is CASISSRLAGDGEQYF.

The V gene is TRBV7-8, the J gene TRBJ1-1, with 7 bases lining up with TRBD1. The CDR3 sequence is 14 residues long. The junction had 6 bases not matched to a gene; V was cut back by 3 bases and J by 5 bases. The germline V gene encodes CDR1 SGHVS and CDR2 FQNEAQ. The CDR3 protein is CASSFRRGETEAFF. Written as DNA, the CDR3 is TGTGCCAGCAGCTTCCGCAGGGGGGAAACTGAAGCTTTCTTT.

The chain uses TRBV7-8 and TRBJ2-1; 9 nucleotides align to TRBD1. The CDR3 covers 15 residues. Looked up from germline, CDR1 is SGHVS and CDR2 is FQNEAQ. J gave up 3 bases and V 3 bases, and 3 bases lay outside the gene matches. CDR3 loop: CASSFGTGFYNEQFF. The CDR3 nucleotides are TGTGCCAGCAGCTTTGGGACAGGGTTCTACAATGAGCAGTTCTTC.

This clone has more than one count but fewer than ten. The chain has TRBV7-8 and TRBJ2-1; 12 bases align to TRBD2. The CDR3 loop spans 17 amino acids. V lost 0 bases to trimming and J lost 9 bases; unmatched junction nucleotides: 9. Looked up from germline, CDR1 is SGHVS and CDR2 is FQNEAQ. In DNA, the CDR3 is TGTGCCAGCAGCTTAGCCGGGGCTAGCGGGGGGGCGACTGAGCAGTTCTTC. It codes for CASSLAGASGGATEQFF.

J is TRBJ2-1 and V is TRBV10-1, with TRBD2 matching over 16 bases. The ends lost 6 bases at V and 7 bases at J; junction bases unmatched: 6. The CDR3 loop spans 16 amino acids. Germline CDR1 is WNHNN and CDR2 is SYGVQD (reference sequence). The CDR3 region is CASRGLAGGACNEQFF. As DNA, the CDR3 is TGCGCCAGCAGGGGACTAGCGGGGGGGGCTTGTAATGAGCAGTTCTTC.

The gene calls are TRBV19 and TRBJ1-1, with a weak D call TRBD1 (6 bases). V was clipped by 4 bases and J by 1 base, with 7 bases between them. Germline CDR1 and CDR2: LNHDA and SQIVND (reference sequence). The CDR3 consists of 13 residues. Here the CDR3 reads CASSRTANTEAFF. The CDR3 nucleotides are TGTGCCAGTAGTAGGACAGCGAACACTGAAGCTTTCTTT.

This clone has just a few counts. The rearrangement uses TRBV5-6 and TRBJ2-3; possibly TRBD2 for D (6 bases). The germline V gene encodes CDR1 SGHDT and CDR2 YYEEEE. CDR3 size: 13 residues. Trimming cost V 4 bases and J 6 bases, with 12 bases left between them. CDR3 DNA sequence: TGTGCCAGCAGCCCCACAGGAGGGGATACGCAGTATTTT. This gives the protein CASSPTGGDTQYF.

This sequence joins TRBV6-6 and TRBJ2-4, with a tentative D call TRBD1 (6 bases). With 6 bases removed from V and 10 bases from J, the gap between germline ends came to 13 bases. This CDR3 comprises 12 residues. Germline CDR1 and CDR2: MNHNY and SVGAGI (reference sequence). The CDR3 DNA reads TGTGCCAGCAGCCTGGACAGCACGATTCAGTACTTC. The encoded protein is CASSLDSTIQYF.

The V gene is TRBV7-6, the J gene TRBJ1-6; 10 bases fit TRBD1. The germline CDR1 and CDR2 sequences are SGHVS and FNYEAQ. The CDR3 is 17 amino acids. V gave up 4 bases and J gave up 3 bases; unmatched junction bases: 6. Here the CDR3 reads CASSSGTGALYNSPLHF. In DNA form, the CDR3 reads TGTGCCAGCAGCTCCGGGACAGGGGCCCTCTATAATTCACCCCTCCACTTT. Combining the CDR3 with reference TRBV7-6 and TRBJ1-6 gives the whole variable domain GAGVSQSPRYKVTKRGQDVALRCDPISGHVSLYWYRQALGQGPEFLTYFNYEAQQDKSGLPNDRFSAERPEGSISTLTIQRTEQRDSAMYRCASSSGTGALYNSPLHFGNGTRLTVT.

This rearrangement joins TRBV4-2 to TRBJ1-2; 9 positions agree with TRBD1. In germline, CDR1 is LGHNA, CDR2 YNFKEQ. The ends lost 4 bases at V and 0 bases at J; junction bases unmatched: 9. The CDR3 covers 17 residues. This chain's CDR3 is CASSPRQGQGANYGYTF. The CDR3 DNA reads TGTGCCAGCAGCCCGCGGCAGGGACAGGGAGCTAACTATGGCTACACCTTC.

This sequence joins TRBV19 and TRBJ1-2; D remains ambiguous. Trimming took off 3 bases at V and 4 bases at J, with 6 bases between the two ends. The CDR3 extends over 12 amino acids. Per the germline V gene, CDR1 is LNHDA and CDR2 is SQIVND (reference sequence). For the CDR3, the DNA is TGTGCCAGTAGTATTCGGGGCTATGGCTACACCTTC. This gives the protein CASSIRGYGYTF.

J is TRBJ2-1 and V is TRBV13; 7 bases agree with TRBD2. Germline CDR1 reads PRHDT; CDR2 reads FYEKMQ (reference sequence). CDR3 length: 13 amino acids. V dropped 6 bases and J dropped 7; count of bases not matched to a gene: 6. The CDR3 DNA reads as TGTGCCAGCAGTTCGACTAGCCGGAATGAGCAGTTCTTC. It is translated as CASSSTSRNEQFF.

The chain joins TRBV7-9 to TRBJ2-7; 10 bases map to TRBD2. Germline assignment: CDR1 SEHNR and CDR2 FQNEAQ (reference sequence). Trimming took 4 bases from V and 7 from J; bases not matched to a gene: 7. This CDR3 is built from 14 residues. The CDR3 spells CASSSSQLAGEQYF. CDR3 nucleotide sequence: TGTGCCAGCAGCTCCTCCCAACTAGCGGGGGAGCAGTACTTC.

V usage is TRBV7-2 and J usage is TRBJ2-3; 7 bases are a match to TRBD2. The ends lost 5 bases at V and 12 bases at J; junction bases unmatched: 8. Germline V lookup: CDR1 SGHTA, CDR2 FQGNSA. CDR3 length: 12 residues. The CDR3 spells CASSPNRDYQYF. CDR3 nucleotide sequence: TGTGCCAGCAGCCCGAACCGGGACTACCAGTATTTT.

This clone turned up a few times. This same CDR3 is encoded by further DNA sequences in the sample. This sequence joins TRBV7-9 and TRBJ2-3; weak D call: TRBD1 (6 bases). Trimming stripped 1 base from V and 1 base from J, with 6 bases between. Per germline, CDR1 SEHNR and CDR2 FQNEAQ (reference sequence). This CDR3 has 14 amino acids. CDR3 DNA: TGTGCCAGCAGCTTAGGGACAGGCACAGATACGCAGTATTTT. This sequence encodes CASSLGTGTDTQYF. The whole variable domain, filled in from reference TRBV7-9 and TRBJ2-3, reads DTGVSQNPRHKITKRGQNVTFRCDPISEHNRLYWYRQTLGQGPEFLTYFQNEAQLEKSRLLSDRFSAERPKGSFSTLEIQRTEQGDSAMYLCASSLGTGTDTQYFGPGTRLTVL.